In this sample, the clone carrying this TCR beta chain turned up many times. This entry is derived from a study of T-cell reconstitution after alpha-beta-depleted transplantation in children. The CDR3 has 16 residues. V was clipped by 6 bases and J by 6 bases; unmatched bases: 16. The germline CDR1 and CDR2 sequences are MNHNS and SASEGT. It was with unique molecular identifiers that the TCRbeta library was prepared. In TCRdb, the PCR reads were re-called with MiXCR into one record per CDR3 protein. The table has about 230,000 distinct CDR3 sequences, about 9.6% seen once. The chain recombines TRBV6-1 with TRBJ2-7; TRBD1 agrees at 8 bases. Source: PBMCs from the stem cell graft donor, taken from the stem cell graft. The clonotype was recovered from a human donor who donated a stem cell graft to a child with SCID. The CDR3 bases are TGTGCCAGCAGCGTCAACCGGGACAGGCGCCCCAGCGAGCAGTACTTC. Protein sequence: CASSVNRDRRPSEQYF.